This record concerns one T cell receptor beta chain sequence. The antigen remains undetermined. The CDR3 sequence is 14 residues long. The germline gives CDR1 LNHDA, CDR2 SQIVND (reference sequence). After removal of 6 bases from V and 5 bases from J, the junction contained 9 bases not matched to a gene. This entry belongs to a study of STAT5B mutations in CD4+ large granular lymphocyte leukemia. Sequenced by immunoSEQ multiplex PCR; TCRdb stores in-frame clones only, minus some. Of around 34,000 clones in the sample, approximately 80% were seen once. Overall study results and limits: Patient CD4-sorted repertoires stayed more clonal than healthy ones after leukemic-clone removal. 8/27 top patient clones versus 2/35 control clones were TRBV06-family. 25% of private leukemic clonotypes occurred rarely in other patients' non-leukemic repertoires.

This clonotype originated in a human donor in good health. The rearrangement uses TRBV19 and TRBJ2-5; TRBD2 matches at 7 bases. The sequencing input was CD4+ T cells from blood buffy coats. CDR3 DNA sequence: TGTGCCAGTAGGAAGACGGGAGGCGGTGAGACCCAGTACTTC. Its protein product is CASRKTGGGETQYF. The entire variable domain, with the rest obtained from reference TRBV19 and TRBJ2-5, is as follows: DGGITQSPKYLFRKEGQNVTLSCEQNLNHDAMYWYRQDPGQGLRLIYYSQIVNDFQKGDIAEGYSVSREKKESFPLTVTSAQKNPTAFYLCASRKTGGGETQYFGPGTRLLVL.